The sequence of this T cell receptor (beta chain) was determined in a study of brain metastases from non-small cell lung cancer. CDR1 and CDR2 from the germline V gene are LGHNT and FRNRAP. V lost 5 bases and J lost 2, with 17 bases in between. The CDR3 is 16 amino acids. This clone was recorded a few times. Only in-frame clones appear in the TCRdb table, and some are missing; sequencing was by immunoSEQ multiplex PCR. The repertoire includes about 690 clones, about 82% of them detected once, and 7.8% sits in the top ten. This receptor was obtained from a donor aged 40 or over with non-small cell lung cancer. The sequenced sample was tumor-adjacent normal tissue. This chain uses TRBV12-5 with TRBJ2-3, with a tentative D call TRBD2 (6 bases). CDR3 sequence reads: CASGTLEGLLTDTQYF. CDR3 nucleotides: TGTGCTAGTGGTACACTGGAGGGTTTGCTCACAGATACGCAGTATTTT.